Listed here are 31 T cell receptor beta chains from one sample, sequenced in a study of blood T cell repertoires in COVID-19. TCRdb keeps only in-frame clones here, not all; method: immunoSEQ multiplex PCR. The profile shows some 180,000 clones, about nine tenths of them singletons. Sequencing was carried out using peripheral blood. The receptors shown here come from a man between 50 and 59 years old with acute or convalescent COVID-19.

The chain uses TRBV19 and TRBJ2-5; 12 nucleotides match TRBD2. Losses at the gene ends were 3 bases for V and 2 bases for J; bases not matched to a gene: 4. The CDR3 covers 16 residues. Germline lookup yields CDR1 LNHDA and CDR2 SQIVND (reference sequence). For the CDR3, the DNA is TGTGCCAGTAGTATGCGGCTAGCGGGAGGGCAAGAGACCCAGTACTTC. This sequence encodes CASSMRLAGGQETQYF.

Ten or more counts support this clone. V gene TRBV29-1 combines with J gene TRBJ2-2; D gene ambiguous. The CDR3 loop spans 13 amino acids. Trimming took off 7 bases at V and 5 bases at J, with 14 bases between the two ends. Germline values: CDR1 SQVTM, CDR2 ANQGSEA. This chain's CDR3 is CSGRSVGTGELFF. For the CDR3, the DNA is TGCAGCGGGCGGTCCGTCGGGACCGGGGAGCTGTTTTTT.

The rearrangement joins TRBV15 to TRBJ2-1; 10 bases map to TRBD2. V shed 0 bases, J shed 9 bases, and the junction held 11 bases outside the gene matches. This CDR3 is built from 17 residues. Germline CDR1 reads LNHNV; CDR2 reads YYDKDF (reference sequence). The CDR3 reads CATSRDLLAGVGGEQFF. The CDR3 DNA reads TGTGCCACCAGCAGAGATCTGCTAGCGGGAGTGGGGGGTGAGCAGTTCTTC.

This sequence joins TRBV18 and TRBJ1-5; D gene ambiguous. This CDR3 has 13 residues. From germline, CDR1 is KGHSH and CDR2 LQKENI. The V and J ends lost 2 bases and 5 bases respectively, with 7 bases between them. The CDR3 here is CASSPGEDQPQHF. CDR3 DNA sequence: TGTGCCAGCTCACCAGGAGAAGATCAGCCCCAGCATTTT.

The rearrangement uses TRBV7-9 and TRBJ2-1; 10 bases are shared with TRBD2. The V gene end was trimmed by 4 bases and the J gene end by 5 bases; junction bases not matched to a gene: 17. Germline V gene lookup returns CDR1 SEHNR and CDR2 FQNEAQ (reference sequence). The CDR3 length is 19 residues. CDR3 in amino acids: CASSSRASGSFFGDNEQFF. CDR3 DNA: TGTGCCAGCAGCTCGAGGGCTAGCGGGAGTTTTTTCGGCGACAATGAGCAGTTCTTC.

This rearrangement joins TRBV7-9 to TRBJ2-1, with unresolved D. The germline V gene has CDR1 SEHNR and CDR2 FQNEAQ (reference sequence). The V and J ends lost 5 bases and 2 bases respectively, with 13 bases between them. The CDR3 is 15 residues long. CDR3 sequence reads: CASSRGGPPYNEQFF. The DNA for the CDR3 is TGTGCCAGCAGCCGAGGTGGCCCACCCTACAATGAGCAGTTCTTC. Full variable domain (outside the CDR3, taken from reference TRBV7-9 and TRBJ2-1): DTGVSQNPRHKITKRGQNVTFRCDPISEHNRLYWYRQTLGQGPEFLTYFQNEAQLEKSRLLSDRFSAERPKGSFSTLEIQRTEQGDSAMYLCASSRGGPPYNEQFFGPGTRLTVL.

The V gene is TRBV18, the J gene TRBJ1-2; 10 bases are a match to TRBD1. This CDR3 has 15 amino acids. Trimming cost V 6 bases and J 7 bases; bases outside gene matches: 11. Germline loops: CDR1 KGHSH, CDR2 LQKENI. The CDR3 nucleotides read TGTGCCAGCTCTCCCGGACAGGGGGATTTTTCTGGCTACACCTTC. Protein: CASSPGQGDFSGYTF.

J is TRBJ2-3 and V is TRBV29-1; D unclear. Trimming stripped 2 bases from V and 1 base from J, with 7 bases between. This CDR3 has 13 residues. Per germline, CDR1 SQVTM and CDR2 ANQGSEA. CDR3 sequence reads: CSVEPLRTDTQYF. The CDR3 coding sequence is TGCAGCGTTGAACCCCTACGCACAGATACGCAGTATTTT.

In its sample, this clone was seen a few times. The chain employs TRBV28 and TRBJ2-4; 13 bases map to TRBD2. The CDR3 is made up of 16 amino acids. After removal of 5 bases from V and 4 bases from J, the junction contained 5 bases not matched to a gene. Germline CDR1 is MDHEN and CDR2 is SYDVKM. The CDR3 region has the DNA TGTGCCAGCAGTCCCCGGGGACTAGCGGGGAAAAACATTCAGTACTTC. Amino acids: CASSPRGLAGKNIQYF.

The V call is TRBV7-2, the J call TRBJ2-7, with 10 bases fitting TRBD2. The germline CDR1 and CDR2 sequences are SGHTA and FQGNSA. This CDR3 is 17 amino acids long. V lost 1 base and J lost 5; bases outside the gene matches: 11. The CDR3 here is CASSLDLIAGGGDEQYF. The CDR3 DNA reads as TGTGCCAGCAGCTTAGACTTAATAGCGGGAGGTGGGGACGAGCAGTACTTC.

This clone was recorded once. The chain links TRBV18 to TRBJ2-7; TRBD1 matches 7 bases. After removal of 3 bases from V and 5 bases from J, the junction contained 1 base not matched to a gene. The CDR3 length is 12 residues. Germline loops: CDR1 KGHSH, CDR2 LQKENI. The CDR3 is CASSPGQNEQYV. DNA for the CDR3: TGTGCCAGCTCACCGGGACAGAACGAGCAGTACGTC.

The chain uses TRBV7-8 and TRBJ2-2; D is undetermined. CDR3 size: 14 residues. V was cut by 4 bases and J by 1 base, with 7 bases left in between. Germline values: CDR1 SGHVS, CDR2 FQNEAQ. The CDR3 DNA follows: TGTGCCAGCAGCTCGACACGGAACACCGGGGAGCTGTTTTTT. It is translated as CASSSTRNTGELFF.

The genes are TRBV7-6 and TRBJ2-7; a weak D match, TRBD1 (6 bases). CDR3 length: 15 amino acids. Per germline, CDR1 SGHVS and CDR2 FNYEAQ. V lost 0 bases and J lost 4, with 13 bases in between. The CDR3 region has the DNA TGTGCCAGCAGCTTAGCACAGGGCATCCTTTACGAGCAGTACTTC. Its protein product is CASSLAQGILYEQYF.

This clone has a single count. This chain connects TRBV13 to TRBJ2-7; a possible D gene is TRBD1 (6 bases). The V gene's germline CDR1 is PRHDT and CDR2 FYEKMQ (reference sequence). V was cut by 5 bases and J by 7 bases, with 18 bases left in between. This CDR3 spans 14 amino acids. DNA for the CDR3: TGTGCCAGCAGCGAAGCACAGGGCGAGGGGGAGCAGTACTTC. This encodes CASSEAQGEGEQYF.

This clone was seen a single time. J is TRBJ2-3 and V is TRBV3-1 (or the pseudogene TRBV3-2); a weak D match, TRBD2 (6 bases). The CDR3 totals 19 residues. V lost 4 bases to trimming and J lost 3 bases, with 26 bases between them. Germline V gives CDR1 LGHDT, CDR2 YNNKEL (reference sequence). The CDR3 is CASSPRLVSAAGWTDTQYF. The DNA for the CDR3 is TGTGCCAGCAGCCCCCGACTAGTTTCCGCCGCAGGATGGACAGATACGCAGTATTTT.

The rearrangement joins TRBV11-2 to TRBJ1-5; D call uncertain. V lost 0 bases and J 7 bases, leaving 13 bases between the germline ends. The CDR3 extends over 15 amino acids. Looked up from germline, CDR1 is SGHAT and CDR2 is FQNNGV. CDR3 bases: TGTGCCAGCAGCTTAGATGACGGAGTAGGACAGCCCCAGCATTTT. Translated, it gives CASSLDDGVGQPQHF.

The chain uses TRBV9 and TRBJ2-7; the match to TRBD1 covers 8 bases. V gave up 4 bases and J gave up 5 bases; unmatched junction bases: 11. This CDR3 comprises 15 residues. Germline V gives CDR1 SGDLS, CDR2 YYNGEE. The chain's CDR3 is CASSLRTGKTDEQYF. The CDR3, as DNA: TGTGCCAGCAGCCTACGGACAGGGAAAACGGACGAGCAGTACTTC.

This chain joins TRBV11-2 and TRBJ2-1; D is uncertain. Looked up from germline, CDR1 is SGHAT and CDR2 is FQNNGV. The CDR3 length is 11 residues. Trimming stripped 5 bases from V and 5 bases from J, with 4 bases between. The chain's CDR3 is CASSLHNEQFF. For the CDR3, the DNA is TGTGCCAGCAGCCTTCACAATGAGCAGTTCTTC.

The chain has TRBV7-9 and TRBJ1-6; no definite D call. In germline, CDR1 is SEHNR, CDR2 FQNEAQ (reference sequence). There are 12 residues in the CDR3. Deletions cut 2 bases from V and 10 bases from J, with 6 bases between. CDR3 sequence reads: CASSLLGSPLHF. The CDR3 DNA reads TGTGCCAGCAGCTTACTGGGCTCACCCCTCCACTTT. The variable domain in full, completed from reference TRBV7-9 and TRBJ1-6, reads DTGVSQNPRHKITKRGQNVTFRCDPISEHNRLYWYRQTLGQGPEFLTYFQNEAQLEKSRLLSDRFSAERPKGSFSTLEIQRTEQGDSAMYLCASSLLGSPLHFGNGTRLTVT.

V usage is TRBV6-5 and J usage is TRBJ1-2; no reliable D call. V lost 2 bases, J lost 8 bases, and 15 bases lay in between. CDR1 is MNHEY and CDR2 is SVGAGI in the germline V gene. The CDR3 loop spans 14 amino acids. This CDR3 reads CASSYDTESGGYTF. In nucleotides, the CDR3 is TGTGCCAGCAGTTACGATACGGAGAGTGGGGGCTACACCTTC.

Here the CDR3 reads CASSPRTGVGTEQFF. CDR3 in DNA: TGTGCCAGCAGCCCGAGGACAGGGGTGGGCACTGAGCAGTTCTTC. The chain has TRBV7-7 and TRBJ2-1, with 9 bases identical to TRBD1. The CDR3 loop spans 15 amino acids. The trim removed 5 bases at V and 9 bases at J, leaving 11 bases unmatched. The germline V gene has CDR1 SSHAT and CDR2 FNYEAQ (reference sequence).

V usage is TRBV4-1 and J usage is TRBJ2-7; 8 nucleotides agree with TRBD1. This CDR3 has 14 residues. Trimming cost V 6 bases and J 0 bases; bases outside gene matches: 4. CDR1 MGHRA and CDR2 YSYEKL come from the germline V gene. DNA of the CDR3: TGCGCCAGCAGACGGGACAGGACCTCCTACGAGCAGTACTTC. This encodes CASRRDRTSYEQYF.

This clone was counted once. The chain is built from TRBV3-1 (or the pseudogene TRBV3-2) and TRBJ2-5, with 8 bases aligning to TRBD1. The CDR3 loop spans 16 amino acids. The V gene end was trimmed by 2 bases and the J gene end by 5 bases; junction bases not matched to a gene: 10. From germline, CDR1 is LGHDT and CDR2 YNNKEL (reference sequence). The CDR3: CASSQWSAGGRETQYF. CDR3 sequence (DNA): TGTGCCAGCAGCCAATGGTCGGCAGGGGGCAGGGAGACCCAGTACTTC.

This chain uses TRBV30 with TRBJ2-5; D gene ambiguous. V lost 0 bases to trimming and J lost 5 bases, with 10 bases between them. Germline lookup yields CDR1 GTSNPN and CDR2 SVGIG (reference sequence). The CDR3 spans 13 residues. The CDR3 sequence is CAWSVVWAETQYF. In DNA form, the CDR3 reads TGTGCCTGGAGTGTGGTTTGGGCCGAGACCCAGTACTTC.

The J gene is TRBJ2-1, the V gene TRBV27, with D perhaps matching TRBD2 (6 bases). The CDR3 loop spans 16 amino acids. V lost 6 bases and J lost 1, with 16 bases in between. Germline CDR1 MNHEY, CDR2 SMNVEV (reference sequence). This chain's CDR3 is CASSSMLAASYNEQFF. CDR3 coding DNA: TGTGCCAGCAGCTCTATGTTAGCGGCTTCCTACAATGAGCAGTTCTTC.

The rearrangement links TRBV6-2 or TRBV6-3 to TRBJ2-2; 10 positions agree with TRBD2. The V gene end was trimmed by 2 bases and the J gene end by 6 bases; junction bases not matched to a gene: 3. Germline V gene lookup returns CDR1 MNHEY and CDR2 SVGEGT. The CDR3 has 15 residues. Here the CDR3 reads CASSYLSGGAGELFF. The CDR3, as DNA: TGTGCCAGCAGTTACCTCAGCGGGGGGGCCGGGGAGCTGTTTTTT.

This clone has a single count. This chain connects TRBV28 to TRBJ2-3, with 11 bases aligning to TRBD2. CDR1 and CDR2 from the germline V gene are MDHEN and SYDVKM. This CDR3 spans 18 amino acids. V dropped 6 bases and J dropped 2; count of bases not matched to a gene: 13. CDR3 amino acids: CASSPPSGRRGVTDTQYF. The CDR3 bases are TGTGCCAGCAGCCCCCCTAGCGGGAGGAGGGGGGTCACAGATACGCAGTATTTT.

The rearrangement links TRBV28 to TRBJ1-5; maybe TRBD1 (6 bases). The germline gives CDR1 MDHEN, CDR2 SYDVKM. The ends were cut back, 6 bases at V and 2 bases at J, with 17 bases in the middle. CDR3 length: 16 amino acids. CDR3 residues: CASSSIRTDRNQPQHF. The CDR3 DNA sequence: TGTGCCAGCAGCTCAATTAGGACAGACCGCAATCAGCCCCAGCATTTT.

This clone was picked up a small number of times. The V and J genes are TRBV30 and TRBJ1-5; no clear D gene. Trimming removed 2 bases at V and 6 bases at J, with 11 bases between. CDR1 is GTSNPN and CDR2 is SVGIG in the germline V gene (reference sequence). CDR3 length: 13 amino acids. This chain's CDR3 is CAWSRHVGQPQHF. As DNA, the CDR3 is TGTGCCTGGAGTCGACATGTTGGTCAGCCCCAGCATTTT.

The chain uses TRBV2 and TRBJ2-7; 8 bases match TRBD2. Germline loops: CDR1 SNHLY, CDR2 FYNNEI. The CDR3 is 15 amino acids. The CDR3: CDTRRRGVPPHEQYV. CDR3 DNA sequence: TGTGACACCAGACGGCGGGGGGTACCTCCCCACGAGCAGTACGTC.

DNA for the CDR3: TGTGCCAGCAGTCCCCCCGGGACAGGGGGAAATGAAAAACTGTTTTTT. Translation gives CASSPPGTGGNEKLFF. The chain has TRBV28 and TRBJ1-4; 11 bases match TRBD1. V dropped 5 bases and J dropped 5; count of bases not matched to a gene: 7. CDR1 and CDR2 from the germline V gene are MDHEN and SYDVKM. CDR3 length: 16 amino acids.